These 16 T cell receptor beta chains were sequenced from one sample in a study of blood T cell repertoires in COVID-19. Sequencing was performed with immunoSEQ multiplex PCR; in TCRdb, only in-frame clones are kept and a portion is missing. Of about 380,000 clones in the sample, more than 75% were seen once. The sequencing sample was made of PBMCs or T cells enriched from blood (not recorded which). These receptors originate from a woman in her late teens or twenties who had recovered from COVID-19.

The chain carries TRBV28 and TRBJ2-3; D call uncertain. CDR1 is MDHEN, CDR2 SYDVKM, per germline. V was shortened by 11 bases and J by 6 bases, with 12 bases between the two germline ends. CDR3 size: 11 residues. The CDR3 is CACLKWDTQYF. CDR3 sequence (DNA): TGTGCCTGCCTAAAGTGGGATACGCAGTATTTT.

The chain combines TRBV28 with TRBJ1-2, with 7 positions matching TRBD1. Germline V gene sequence: CDR1 MDHEN, CDR2 SYDVKM. With 4 bases clipped from V and 6 bases from J, the junction kept 17 bases outside the gene matches. This CDR3 is built from 17 residues. In DNA form, the CDR3 reads TGTGCCAGCAGTTACGAAATAGGGACAGTAAACCACCATGGCTACACCTTC. Amino acids: CASSYEIGTVNHHGYTF.

J is TRBJ2-7 and V is TRBV2; D gene unclear. V was clipped by 7 bases and J by 4 bases, with 8 bases between them. The germline CDR1 and CDR2 sequences are SNHLY and FYNNEI. This CDR3 has 11 amino acids. CDR3 in amino acids: CASNELYEQYF. CDR3 DNA: TGTGCCAGCAACGAACTTTACGAGCAGTACTTC.

The CDR3 DNA reads as TGTGCCAGCAGCTTGAGGGAGTTGGCCACTGAAGCTTTCTTT. Translated: CASSLRELATEAFF. The rearrangement joins TRBV11-2 to TRBJ1-1; D is unresolved. Germline assignment: CDR1 SGHAT and CDR2 FQNNGV. The CDR3 runs to 14 residues. The V end was cut by 3 bases, the J end by 4 bases, with 12 bases between.

The rearrangement uses TRBV6-5 and TRBJ1-1; D is perhaps TRBD1 (5 bases). CDR1 MNHEY and CDR2 SVGAGI come from the germline V gene. The ends were cut back, 6 bases at V and 4 bases at J, with 12 bases in the middle. CDR3 length: 13 amino acids. The CDR3 DNA is TGTGCCAGCAGGGGGGGAGGAGGCACTGAAGCTTTCTTT. It specifies CASRGGGGTEAFF.

The genes are TRBV13 and TRBJ2-5; 7 bases are shared with TRBD2. With V trimmed by 4 bases and J by 5 bases, 10 bases remained unmatched. This CDR3 spans 15 amino acids. Germline V gene data show CDR1 as PRHDT and CDR2 as FYEKMQ (reference sequence). CDR3 residues: CASSSGGRFWETQYF. DNA of the CDR3: TGTGCCAGCAGCTCCGGGGGGAGATTCTGGGAGACCCAGTACTTC.

This clone has more than one count but fewer than ten. The rearrangement links TRBV4-3 to TRBJ2-3, with D maybe TRBD1 (8 bases). The length of the CDR3 is 16 residues. The V gene lost 5 bases and the J gene lost 4 bases, with 19 bases spanning the gap. Germline V gives CDR1 LGHNA, CDR2 YSLEER. The CDR3 is CASSYTDRGGSDTQYF. CDR3 DNA: TGCGCCAGCAGCTACACCGACAGGGGAGGGTCAGATACGCAGTATTTT.

The chain has TRBV10-3 and TRBJ2-7; TRBD1 matches at 10 bases. CDR1 and CDR2 (germline): ENHRY, SYGVKD. The CDR3 consists of 15 residues. V was pared by 3 bases and J by 2 bases, with 4 bases of the junction left unmatched. In DNA form, the CDR3 reads TGTGCCATCAGTGATGGGACAGGGGATCCCTACGAGCAGTACTTC. Encoded protein: CAISDGTGDPYEQYF.

V is TRBV28 and J is TRBJ1-2; TRBD1 matches 11 bases. Looked up from germline, CDR1 is MDHEN and CDR2 is SYDVKM. The trim removed 9 bases at V and 3 bases at J, leaving 9 bases unmatched. This CDR3 region has 15 residues. The CDR3 DNA sequence: TGTGCCAGTTATGGACAGGGGGCTTACTACTATGGCTACACCTTC. Translation: CASYGQGAYYYGYTF.

The chain uses TRBV18 and TRBJ1-5, with 7 bases matching TRBD1. Unmatched junction bases numbered 11, after V lost 4 bases and J lost 5 bases. The germline gives CDR1 KGHSH, CDR2 LQKENI. The CDR3 sequence is 16 residues long. DNA for the CDR3: TGTGCCAGCTCACAGCAAGGACAGGCCTTATATCAGCCCCAGCATTTT. Translated, it gives CASSQQGQALYQPQHF. The variable domain in full, completed from reference TRBV18 and TRBJ1-5, reads NAGVMQNPRHLVRRRGQEARLRCSPMKGHSHVYWYRQLPEEGLKFMVYLQKENIIDESGMPKERFSAEFPKEGPSILRIQQVVRGDSAAYFCASSQQGQALYQPQHFGDGTRLSIL.

CDR3 sequence reads: CASSLALTGEKLFF. Written as DNA, the CDR3 is TGTGCCAGCAGCCTCGCATTGACGGGGGAAAAACTGTTTTTT. V usage is TRBV6-5 and J usage is TRBJ1-4; D remains ambiguous. Germline lookup yields CDR1 MNHEY and CDR2 SVGAGI. The CDR3 runs to 14 residues. V lost 6 bases and J 8 bases, leaving 16 bases between the germline ends.

The chain couples TRBV7-2 to TRBJ2-3; D gene ambiguous. The germline gives CDR1 SGHTA, CDR2 FQGNSA. This CDR3 is built from 14 residues. Between the trimmed V and J ends, which lost 3 bases and 1 base, there was a span of 8 bases. For the CDR3, the DNA is TGTGCCAGCAGCTTCAATCTAGGCACAGATACGCAGTATTTT. Protein sequence: CASSFNLGTDTQYF.

V gene TRBV18 combines with J gene TRBJ1-2; 7 bases are a match to TRBD1. This CDR3 has 13 amino acids. CDR1 and CDR2 (germline): KGHSH, LQKENI. The trim removed 3 bases at V and 9 bases at J, leaving 7 bases unmatched. The CDR3 sequence is CASSPGQIVRYTF. CDR3 coding DNA: TGTGCCAGCTCACCGGGACAGATAGTGCGCTACACCTTC.

The rearrangement links TRBV5-6 to TRBJ2-3; 9 bases map to TRBD2. Germline V gene sequence: CDR1 SGHDT, CDR2 YYEEEE. The V segment lost 2 bases and the J segment 2 bases; nucleotides outside the gene matches: 6. The CDR3 sequence is 16 residues long. The CDR3 spells CASSFVAGGYTDTQYF. CDR3 bases: TGTGCCAGCAGCTTCGTTGCGGGGGGGTACACAGATACGCAGTATTTT.

In this sample, this clone turned up a few times. The rearrangement uses TRBV19 and TRBJ1-2; D gene ambiguous. The V end was cut by 3 bases, the J end by 8 bases, with 7 bases between. The CDR3 has 11 residues. Looked up from germline, CDR1 is LNHDA and CDR2 is SQIVND (reference sequence). The CDR3 DNA is TGTGCCAGTAGTATCAGCGGAGGCTACACCTTC. As protein: CASSISGGYTF.

CDR3 sequence reads: CASSGRHGGLNTEAFF. The CDR3 DNA reads as TGTGCCAGCAGTGGAAGGCATGGCGGCTTGAACACTGAAGCTTTCTTT. This sequence joins TRBV6-1 and TRBJ1-1; no definite D call. From germline, CDR1 is MNHNS and CDR2 SASEGT. V shed 4 bases and J shed 0 bases, with 15 bases lying between them. The CDR3 length is 16 residues.